This is a list of T cell receptor beta chains from one sample in a study of blood T cell repertoires in COVID-19. Assay used: immunoSEQ multiplex PCR; TCRdb lists only in-frame clones, some missing. Of some 270,000 clones listed, roughly 86% are singletons. Sequences were obtained from peripheral blood. These receptors all stem from an elderly woman with COVID-19, enrolled during active disease. Both conserved end residues are part of each CDR3. A D gene is named only where the DNA matches it firmly. Only part of the rows carry a size: once, few, many, or a class if the clone is expanded.

size	D	V	J	DNA	CDR3
NA	NA	TRBV5-4	TRBJ2-3	TGTGCCAGCAGCTTGGGTCGCGGGCTCACAGATACGCAGTATTTT	CASSLGRGLTDTQYF
NA	NA	TRBV6-5	TRBJ2-3	TGTGCCAGCAGTTACCCGGGAGAAGCCGCAGATACGCAGTATTTT	CASSYPGEAADTQYF
NA	NA	TRBV20-1	TRBJ1-1	TGCAGTGCTAGTAACACCCAGAACACTGAAGCTTTCTTT	CSASNTQNTEAFF
few	NA	TRBV18	TRBJ1-2	TGTGCCAGCTCACTACAGGGTTTCGATGGCTACACCTTC	CASSLQGFDGYTF
NA	NA	TRBV7-2	TRBJ2-7	TGTGCCAGCAGCTTTCGGCGGGACTCCTACGAGCAGTACTTC	CASSFRRDSYEQYF
NA	NA	TRBV7-6	TRBJ1-5	TGTGCCAGCAGCTTGAGAGGGAAGGATCAGCCCCAGCATTTT	CASSLRGKDQPQHF
NA	TRBD2	TRBV15	TRBJ2-5	TGTGCCACCAGCGGGAGACTAGCGGGGTACCAAGAGACCCAGTACTTC	CATSGRLAGYQETQYF
NA	NA	TRBV3-1/TRBV3-2	TRBJ2-1	TGTGCCAGCAGCCCAGACTACTCGTACAATGAGCAGTTCTTC	CASSPDYSYNEQFF
NA	NA	TRBV15	TRBJ1-1	TGTGCCACCAGCAGAGATGGTTTTGGGGGCGTGAACACTGAAGCTTTCTTT	CATSRDGFGGVNTEAFF
NA	NA	TRBV6-5	TRBJ1-1	TGTGCCAGCAGACGAACTTTGAACACTGAAGCTTTCTTT	CASRRTLNTEAFF
NA	NA	TRBV23-1	TRBJ2-3	TGCGCCAGCAGTCAATCGAAGGACAGTCCCACAGATACGCAGTATTTT	CASSQSKDSPTDTQYF
NA	TRBD2	TRBV11-3	TRBJ2-5	TGTGCCAGCAGCTTAGAAACTAGCGAAGAAGAGACCCAGTACTTC	CASSLETSEEETQYF
few	NA	TRBV18	TRBJ1-4	TGTGCCAGCTCCCAAGGGACAGAAAAACTGTTTTTT	CASSQGTEKLFF
NA	TRBD2	TRBV5-1	TRBJ2-2	TGCGCCAGCAACCCCCAGGCGGGACTAGGGTCCACCGGGGAGCTGTTTTTT	CASNPQAGLGSTGELFF
few	TRBD1	TRBV4-1	TRBJ1-1	TGCGCCAGCAGCCAAACCTATCAACAGGGGCTGAACACTGAAGCTTTCTTT	CASSQTYQQGLNTEAFF